These 20 T cell receptor beta chains originate from one sample sequenced in a study of radiotherapy plus CTLA-4 blockade in lung cancer. Sequenced by immunoSEQ multiplex PCR; TCRdb stores in-frame clones only, minus some. The sample has tens of thousands of clones, 70% to 80% seen once. Sample: peripheral blood, taken from a patient treated with radiotherapy plus ipilimumab. The receptors stem from a human donor with non-small cell lung cancer who had stable disease on radiotherapy plus ipilimumab.

This clone was seen only a few times. The J gene is TRBJ1-6, the V gene TRBV5-1; a weak D match, TRBD1 (5 bases). This CDR3 is 15 amino acids long. Germline V gene data show CDR1 as SGHRS and CDR2 as YFSETQ. Trimming removed 2 bases from V and 7 bases from J, with 13 bases in between. CDR3 DNA sequence: TGCGCCAGCAGCTTCCAGGGCGATAGCAATTCACCCCTCCACTTT. Its translation: CASSFQGDSNSPLHF.

This chain connects TRBV5-1 to TRBJ2-2; D uncertain. Per germline, CDR1 SGHRS and CDR2 YFSETQ. Trimming took off 0 bases at V and 0 bases at J, with 9 bases between the two ends. The CDR3 consists of 16 residues. CDR3 nucleotide sequence: TGCGCCAGCAGCTTGGCCAGTAGGTCGAACACCGGGGAGCTGTTTTTT. This gives the protein CASSLASRSNTGELFF. Full variable domain (remainder filled in from reference TRBV5-1 and TRBJ2-2): KAGVTQTPRYLIKTRGQQVTLSCSPISGHRSVSWYQQTPGQGLQFLFEYFSETQRNKGNFPGRFSGRQFSNSRSEMNVSTLELGDSALYLCASSLASRSNTGELFFGEGSRLTVL.

V and J are TRBV27 and TRBJ2-1; D may match TRBD1 or TRBD2 (5 bases each). Trimming cost V 7 bases and J 6 bases, with 10 bases left between them. The CDR3 is 12 amino acids. Germline V gene lookup returns CDR1 MNHEY and CDR2 SMNVEV (reference sequence). CDR3 in DNA: TGTGCCAGCACCAGTGGGGGCAATGAGCAGTTCTTC. This translates into CASTSGGNEQFF.

The chain employs TRBV6-1 and TRBJ1-2; the D gene is possibly TRBD1 (6 bases). V lost 5 bases and J lost 6, with 10 bases in between. This CDR3 region has 12 residues. The germline gives CDR1 MNHNS, CDR2 SASEGT. CDR3: CASSTRTDGYTF. In DNA form, the CDR3 reads TGTGCCAGCAGTACCCGGACAGATGGCTACACCTTC.

Comments on this clone: The junction departs from germline at one end; a sequencing error may be responsible. CDR3 amino acids: CAISESGGSYNEQFF. The CDR3 DNA sequence: TGTGCCATCAGTGAGTCAGGGGGTTCCTACAATGAGCAGTTCTTC. This sequence joins TRBV6-1 and TRBJ2-1; 7 positions match TRBD1. The CDR3 is made up of 15 amino acids. Per germline, CDR1 MNHNS and CDR2 SASEGT.

The rearrangement uses TRBV5-6 and TRBJ1-6; D gene uncertain. This CDR3 is built from 14 residues. V lost 0 bases, J lost 7 bases, and 8 bases lay in between. In germline, CDR1 is SGHDT, CDR2 YYEEEE. DNA of the CDR3: TGTGCCAGCAGCTTGGAGGACCAGAATTCACCCCTCCACTTT. Translating gives CASSLEDQNSPLHF.

The rearrangement uses TRBV5-8 and TRBJ2-2, with D unclear. The length of the CDR3 is 13 residues. Germline V gene data show CDR1 as SGHTS and CDR2 as YDEGEE. The V gene lost 0 bases and the J gene lost 4 bases, with 4 bases spanning the gap. CDR3 residues: CASSLGLTGELFF. Written as DNA, the CDR3 is TGTGCCAGCAGCTTGGGGCTCACCGGGGAGCTGTTTTTT.

The chain carries TRBV5-6 and TRBJ2-5; 10 bases align to TRBD1. The CDR3 covers 15 residues. With V trimmed by 2 bases and J by 4 bases, 5 bases remained unmatched. The germline V gene encodes CDR1 SGHDT and CDR2 YYEEEE. CDR3 coding DNA: TGTGCCAGCAGCTTTACCGGGACAGGGGTAGAGACCCAGTACTTC. Protein: CASSFTGTGVETQYF.

This clone turned up a few times. This sequence joins TRBV13 and TRBJ1-1; possible D gene TRBD1, 6 bases. CDR1 is PRHDT, CDR2 FYEKMQ, per germline (reference sequence). V lost 4 bases to trimming and J lost 1 base, with 16 bases between them. This CDR3 region has 16 residues. The CDR3 reads CASSWGRGVGNTEAFF. CDR3 nucleotides: TGTGCCAGCAGCTGGGGCAGGGGCGTGGGGAACACTGAAGCTTTCTTT.

V gene TRBV7-8 combines with J gene TRBJ2-2; TRBD1 agrees at 7 bases. The germline gives CDR1 SGHVS, CDR2 FQNEAQ. The CDR3 consists of 18 residues. After removal of 2 bases from V and 3 bases from J, the junction contained 12 bases not matched to a gene. CDR3 region: CASSLTGTAGLHTGELFF. The CDR3 region has the DNA TGTGCCAGCAGCTTAACGGGGACAGCCGGATTACACACCGGGGAGCTGTTTTTT.

V is TRBV27 and J is TRBJ1-6; D is uncertain. The germline V and J ends were trimmed by 5 bases and 6 bases, with 20 bases remaining between them. The germline V gene has CDR1 MNHEY and CDR2 SMNVEV (reference sequence). CDR3 length equals 17 residues. The CDR3 reads CASSPAVGVGFNSPLHF. CDR3 sequence (DNA): TGTGCCAGCAGTCCAGCCGTTGGGGTGGGGTTTAATTCACCCCTCCACTTT.

The chain has TRBV15 and TRBJ1-3; D gene uncertain. The germline CDR1 and CDR2 sequences are LNHNV and YYDKDF (reference sequence). The CDR3 sequence is 14 residues long. Trimming removed 0 bases at V and 7 bases at J, with 10 bases between. The CDR3 is CATSRDLEPNTIYF. The CDR3 nucleotides read TGTGCCACCAGCAGAGATTTGGAACCCAACACCATATATTTT. The entire variable domain, with the rest obtained from reference TRBV15 and TRBJ1-3, is as follows: DAMVIQNPRYQVTQFGKPVTLSCSQTLNHNVMYWYQQKSSQAPKLLFHYYDKDFNNEADTPDNFQSRRPNTSFCFLDIRSPGLGDTAMYLCATSRDLEPNTIYFGEGSWLTVV.

This clone was observed a few times. The CDR3 spells CASSVSRGDGETQYF. The CDR3 DNA follows: TGTGCCAGCAGCGTATCGCGGGGGGACGGGGAGACCCAGTACTTC. The rearrangement uses TRBV9 and TRBJ2-5, with 8 positions matching TRBD2. Germline V CDR1 and CDR2: SGDLS, YYNGEE. V was clipped by 1 base and J by 5 bases; unmatched bases: 7. The CDR3 totals 15 residues.

This chain uses TRBV4-1 with TRBJ1-5, with D uncertain. The ends were cut back, 1 base at V and 6 bases at J, with 10 bases in the middle. There are 14 residues in the CDR3. Germline-derived CDR1 and CDR2 are MGHRA and YSYEKL. The DNA of the CDR3 is TGCGCCAGCAGCCAAGTGGAGGGCAGTCAGCCCCAGCATTTT. It codes for CASSQVEGSQPQHF.

The rearrangement uses TRBV7-2 and TRBJ1-2, with D hard to call. The germline CDR1 and CDR2 sequences are SGHTA and FQGNSA. CDR3 length equals 13 residues. V was pared by 1 base and J by 6 bases, with 9 bases between. CDR3 amino acids: CASSLGHLDGYTF. The CDR3 coding sequence is TGTGCCAGCAGCTTAGGACATCTCGATGGCTACACCTTC.

This clone was observed a handful of times. The chain carries TRBV19 and TRBJ2-7; D is undetermined. From germline, CDR1 is LNHDA and CDR2 SQIVND (reference sequence). V was shortened by 1 base and J by 9 bases, with 10 bases between the two germline ends. The CDR3 loop spans 12 amino acids. Written as DNA, the CDR3 is TGTGCCAGTAGTATAGCCCTTCGAGGGCAGTACGTC. Translated, it gives CASSIALRGQYV.

The chain has TRBV4-1 and TRBJ1-2, with TRBD1 identical over 11 bases. The trim removed 1 base at V and 2 bases at J, leaving 3 bases unmatched. The length of the CDR3 is 16 residues. CDR1 and CDR2 (germline): MGHRA, YSYEKL. The CDR3 sequence is CASSQAWDRGNYGYTF. The CDR3 DNA follows: TGCGCCAGCAGCCAAGCTTGGGACAGGGGGAACTATGGCTACACCTTC.

Turning to this clone: Other DNA sequences of this sample code for an identical CDR3. V and J are TRBV2 and TRBJ1-4; D gene ambiguous. The CDR3 loop spans 15 amino acids. The V gene's germline CDR1 is SNHLY and CDR2 FYNNEI. With 2 bases removed from V and 0 bases from J, the gap between germline ends came to 7 bases. CDR3 DNA: TGTGCCAGCAGTGAACGGCTTGCAACTAATGAAAAACTGTTTTTT. It translates to CASSERLATNEKLFF.

CDR3 in DNA: TGTGCCAGCAGCCTCACCCCTAAACTAGCGGGGGGCCTCACAGATACGCAGTATTTT. It specifies CASSLTPKLAGGLTDTQYF. The chain has TRBV7-7 and TRBJ2-3; 12 bases match TRBD2. Germline V gene data show CDR1 as SSHAT and CDR2 as FNYEAQ (reference sequence). J was trimmed by 2 bases and V by 5 bases; bases with no gene match: 14. The CDR3 is 19 residues long.

V is TRBV5-1 and J is TRBJ2-1; TRBD1 agrees at 9 bases. Unmatched junction bases numbered 4, after V lost 2 bases and J lost 4 bases. Germline CDR1 and CDR2: SGHRS and YFSETQ. The CDR3 has 15 amino acids. CDR3: CASSLQGAGYNEQFF. The CDR3 nucleotides are TGCGCCAGCAGCTTACAGGGGGCGGGATACAATGAGCAGTTCTTC. The whole variable domain, remainder taken from reference TRBV5-1 and TRBJ2-1, is KAGVTQTPRYLIKTRGQQVTLSCSPISGHRSVSWYQQTPGQGLQFLFEYFSETQRNKGNFPGRFSGRQFSNSRSEMNVSTLELGDSALYLCASSLQGAGYNEQFFGPGTRLTVL.